This record concerns one T cell receptor (beta chain) sequence. Its antigen is as yet unknown. Clones were read by immunoSEQ multiplex PCR, and TCRdb kept only the in-frame ones, dropping some. The sample holds around 25,000 clones, roughly 84% seen once. This CDR3 comprises 15 residues. CDR1 is SGHAT, CDR2 FQDESV, per germline (reference sequence). With 5 bases clipped from V and 5 bases from J, the junction kept 6 bases outside the gene matches. The data derive from a study of T cell responses to AZD1222 COVID-19 vaccine. Whole-study findings and limits: Repertoires in all cases were sampled only once the peak T cell response had passed.

This TCR derives from an adult who received the AZD1222 COVID-19 vaccine. This sequence joins TRBV11-1 and TRBJ2-2, with 9 bases that match TRBD1. The starting material was peripheral blood, obtained 28 days after the second AZD1222 dose. The CDR3 spells CASSNRGQGTGELFF. DNA for the CDR3: TGTGCCAGCAGCAACCGAGGACAGGGGACCGGGGAGCTGTTTTTT.